Described below is a single TCR beta chain sequence and its context. Germline lookup yields CDR1 MDHEN and CDR2 SYDVKM. Trimming stripped 6 bases from V and 1 base from J, with 12 bases between. CDR3 length equals 14 residues. A second PCR, run for about 7 to 12 cycles, used a sample-barcoded 5' primer plus a J-beta primer mix. Each cDNA was tagged by a template-switch adaptor containing 12 random nucleotides. TCRdb used MiXCR to reprocess the 5' RACE reads, holding one entry per CDR3 protein. The repertoire holds roughly 900,000 distinct CDR3 sequences, with about 48% as singletons. This record comes from a study of blood T cells in healthy people across ages.

The TCR comes from a man aged 25 to 40 in good health. Specimen: blood. The chain employs TRBV28 and TRBJ1-2, with D perhaps matching TRBD1 (5 bases). The CDR3 is CASSLDSDNYGYTF. The CDR3, as DNA: TGTGCCAGCAGCCTCGACAGCGATAACTATGGCTACACCTTC.